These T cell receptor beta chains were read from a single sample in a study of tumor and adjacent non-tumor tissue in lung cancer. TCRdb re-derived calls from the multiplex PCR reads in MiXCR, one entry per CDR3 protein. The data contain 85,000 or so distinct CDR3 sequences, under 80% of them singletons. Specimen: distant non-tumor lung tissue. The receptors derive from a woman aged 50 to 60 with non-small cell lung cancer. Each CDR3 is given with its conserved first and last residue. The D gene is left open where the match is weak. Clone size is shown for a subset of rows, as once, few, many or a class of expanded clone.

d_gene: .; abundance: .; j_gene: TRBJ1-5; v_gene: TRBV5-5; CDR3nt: TGTGTCAGCAGCGTTAACCCTGACTGGAATCAGCCCCGGCATTTC; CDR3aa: CVSSVNPDWNQPRHF
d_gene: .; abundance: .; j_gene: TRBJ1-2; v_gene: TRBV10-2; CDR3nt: TGCGCCAACAGTGAGAGCAGATCTAACTATGGCCACACCTTC; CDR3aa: CANSESRSNYGHTF
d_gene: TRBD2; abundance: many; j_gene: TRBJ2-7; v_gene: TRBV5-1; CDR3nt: TGCGCCAGCCGGACTAGCGGGATCTCTACCTACGAGCAGTACTTC; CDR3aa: CASRTSGISTYEQYF
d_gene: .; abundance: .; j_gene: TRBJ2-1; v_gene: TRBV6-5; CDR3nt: TGTGCCATCAGTTACGTGAGTGGGAGGGGGCTATACAATGAGCAGTTCTTC; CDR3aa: CAISYVSGRGLYNEQFF
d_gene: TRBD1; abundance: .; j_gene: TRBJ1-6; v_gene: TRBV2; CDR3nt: TGTGCCAGCAGTGAACAAGACAGGGGGCTTCGATCACCCCTCCACTTT; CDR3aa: CASSEQDRGLRSPLHF
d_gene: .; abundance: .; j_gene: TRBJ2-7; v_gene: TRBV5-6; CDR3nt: TGTGCCAGCAGCCCCTCCGTGAGGCTAGGCGTCTACGAGCAGTACTTC; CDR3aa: CASSPSVRLGVYEQYF
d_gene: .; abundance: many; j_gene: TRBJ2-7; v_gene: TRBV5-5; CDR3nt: TGTGCCAGCAGCTGGACAGCTTACTCCTACGAGCAGTACTTC; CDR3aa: CASSWTAYSYEQYF
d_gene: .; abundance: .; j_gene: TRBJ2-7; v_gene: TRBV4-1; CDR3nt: TGCGTCAGCAGCTACAGACAGGATAGCTGGGAGCAGTACTTC; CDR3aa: CVSSYRQDSWEQYF
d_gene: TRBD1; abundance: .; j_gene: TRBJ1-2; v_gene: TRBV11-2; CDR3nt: TGTGCCAGCGGCTTAGACAGGGGGGTTGGATACACCTTC; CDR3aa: CASGLDRGVGYTF
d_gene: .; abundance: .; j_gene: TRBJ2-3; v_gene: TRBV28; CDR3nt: TGTGCCAGCAGTCGAGACCAGGGGTCAGATATGCAGTATTTT; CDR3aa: CASSRDQGSDMQYF
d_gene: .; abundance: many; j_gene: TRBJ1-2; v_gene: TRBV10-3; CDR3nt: TGTGCCATCAGTGAGAACCCAGAGAACTATGGCTACACCTTC; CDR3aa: CAISENPENYGYTF
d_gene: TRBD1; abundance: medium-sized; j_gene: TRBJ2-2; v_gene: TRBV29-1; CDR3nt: TGCAGCGTTGAGACGGGACAGCTCAACACCGGGGAGCTGTTTTTT; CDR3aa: CSVETGQLNTGELFF
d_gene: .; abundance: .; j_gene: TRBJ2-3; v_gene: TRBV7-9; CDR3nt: TGTGCCAGCATCCCCTCCGGGAGTACAGATACGCAGTATTTT; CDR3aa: CASIPSGSTDTQYF
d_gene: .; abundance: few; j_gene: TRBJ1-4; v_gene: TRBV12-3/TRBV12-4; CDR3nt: TGTGCCAGTAGTGCTACTAAGGACGGGGGCGAAAAACCGTTTTTT; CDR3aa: CASSATKDGGEKPFF
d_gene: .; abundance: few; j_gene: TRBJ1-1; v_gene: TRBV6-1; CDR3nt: TGTGCCAGCAGTACAAGGGGGATCACTGAAACTTTCTTT; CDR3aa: CASSTRGITETFF
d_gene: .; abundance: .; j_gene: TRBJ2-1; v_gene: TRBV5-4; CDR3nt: TGTGCCGGCAGCCTCGGGGTCTACAATGAGCAGTTCTTC; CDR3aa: CAGSLGVYNEQFF
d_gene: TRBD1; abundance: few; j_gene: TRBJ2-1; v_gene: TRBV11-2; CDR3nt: TGTGCCAGTAGCTTAGAGGCGGGACAGGATATCAATGAGCAGTTCTTC; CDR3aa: CASSLEAGQDINEQFF
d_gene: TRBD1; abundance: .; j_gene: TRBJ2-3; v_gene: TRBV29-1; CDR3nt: TGCAGTGTAGAAATCCGGGACAGGGGGCGTGATATTCAGTATTTT; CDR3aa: CSVEIRDRGRDIQYF
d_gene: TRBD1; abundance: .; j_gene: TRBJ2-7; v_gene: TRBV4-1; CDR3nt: TGCGCCAGCCGCCCAGTCACAGGGGGCTCCTACGAGCAGTACTTT; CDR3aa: CASRPVTGGSYEQYF
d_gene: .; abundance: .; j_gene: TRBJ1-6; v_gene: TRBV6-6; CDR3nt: TGTGCCAACACCTCCAGGGCCGAGTATAATTCACCCCTCCACTTT; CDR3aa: CANTSRAEYNSPLHF
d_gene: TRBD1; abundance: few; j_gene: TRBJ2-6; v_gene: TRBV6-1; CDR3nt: TGTACCAGCAGGGGGATCGGTTTGTTCGGGGCCAACGTCCTGACTTTC; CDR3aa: CTSRGIGLFGANVLTF
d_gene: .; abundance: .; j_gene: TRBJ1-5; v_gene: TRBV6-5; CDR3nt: TGTACCAGCAGTGTGCGAGGCCAAGAAAGCAATCAGCCCCAGCATTTT; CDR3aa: CTSSVRGQESNQPQHF
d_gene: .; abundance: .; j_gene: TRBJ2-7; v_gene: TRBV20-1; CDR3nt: TGCAGTGCTAGACTAAGAGAGCTATACTTC; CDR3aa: CSARLRELYF
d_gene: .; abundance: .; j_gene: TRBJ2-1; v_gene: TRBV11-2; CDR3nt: TGTGCCAGCAGCTTAGTCGGGACCCCGTTTGGCTACAATGAGCAGTTCTTC; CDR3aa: CASSLVGTPFGYNEQFF
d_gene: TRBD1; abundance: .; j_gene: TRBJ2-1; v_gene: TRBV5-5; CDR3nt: TGTTCCAGCAGTTTCGGACAGGGGGCTGGCAATGAGCAGTTCTTC; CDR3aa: CSSSFGQGAGNEQFF
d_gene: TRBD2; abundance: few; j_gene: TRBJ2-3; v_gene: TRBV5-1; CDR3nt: TGCGCCAGCATGGGAACTCCCCCGGGACTAGCGGGAGTCGGGGCTACAGATACGCAGTATTTT; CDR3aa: CASMGTPPGLAGVGATDTQYF
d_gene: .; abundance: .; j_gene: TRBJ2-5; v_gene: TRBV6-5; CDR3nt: TGTGCCAGCTCCCCCCTATTGAGCACCCAAGAGATCCAGTACTTC; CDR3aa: CASSPLLSTQEIQYF
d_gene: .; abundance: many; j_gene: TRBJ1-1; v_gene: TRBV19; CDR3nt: TGTGCCAGTAGTATAGCCCCATCCGGAGCTTTCTTT; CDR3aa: CASSIAPSGAFF
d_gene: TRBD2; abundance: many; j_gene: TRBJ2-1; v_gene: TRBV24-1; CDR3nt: TGTGCCACCAGTGATCAGACTAGCGGGAGGTTCGATGAGCAGTTCTTC; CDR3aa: CATSDQTSGRFDEQFF